The next 9 T cell receptor beta chains were all read from a single sample in a study of T-cell memory formation after mild COVID-19. Using its own MiXCR run on the 5' RACE reads, TCRdb lists one record per CDR3 protein. This table has around 180,000 distinct CDR3 sequences, about a fifth appearing once. The sequencing input was PBMCs or a T cell subset sorted from them (not recorded which). The receptors originated from a young man who had mild COVID-19 (a few samples of this study predate the infection). Cell type and time point are not known.

This clonotype has only a few counts. This chain uses TRBV20-1 with TRBJ1-1; TRBD1 agrees at 9 bases. CDR3 size: 13 residues. The V gene's germline CDR1 is DFQATT and CDR2 SNEGSKA (reference sequence). CDR3 sequence reads: CRSSGTGYTEAFF. The CDR3, as DNA: TGCAGATCATCCGGGACAGGGTACACTGAAGCTTTCTTT.

This clonotype was seen more than once but under ten times. The gene calls are TRBV7-2 and TRBJ2-5; the match to TRBD2 covers 8 bases. The CDR3 runs 15 residues. Trimming took 1 base from V and 5 from J; bases not matched to a gene: 6. Germline values: CDR1 SGHTA, CDR2 FQGNSA. CDR3: CASSLVAGGPETQYF. The DNA for the CDR3 is TGTGCCAGCAGCTTAGTCGCGGGGGGCCCGGAGACCCAGTACTTC.

The chain employs TRBV11-2 and TRBJ1-2; D remains unclear. CDR1 SGHAT and CDR2 FQNNGV come from the germline V gene. V lost 0 bases and J lost 8, with 13 bases in between. CDR3 length: 14 residues. This CDR3 is CASSLDDYSGGYTF. CDR3 nucleotide sequence: TGTGCCAGCAGCTTAGATGATTACAGTGGGGGCTACACCTTC.

The chain is built from TRBV7-2 and TRBJ2-5, with D hard to call. Germline CDR1 and CDR2: SGHTA and FQGNSA. The ends were cut back, 1 base at V and 7 bases at J, with 13 bases in the middle. The CDR3 contains 14 residues. CDR3: CASSLVVPGRTQYF. CDR3 sequence (DNA): TGTGCCAGCAGCTTAGTGGTGCCCGGCCGGACCCAGTACTTC.

The sample holds a few counts of this clonotype. The V call is TRBV7-9, the J call TRBJ1-6; no reliable D call. V was cut by 4 bases and J by 9 bases, with 19 bases left in between. This CDR3 is 16 amino acids long. Per germline, CDR1 SEHNR and CDR2 FQNEAQ (reference sequence). The CDR3 region is CASSSRADLNVSPLHF. In DNA form, the CDR3 reads TGTGCCAGCAGCTCAAGGGCCGATTTGAACGTTTCACCCCTCCACTTT. Full variable domain (remainder filled in from reference TRBV7-9 and TRBJ1-6): DTGVSQNPRHKITKRGQNVTFRCDPISEHNRLYWYRQTLGQGPEFLTYFQNEAQLEKSRLLSDRFSAERPKGSFSTLEIQRTEQGDSAMYLCASSSRADLNVSPLHFGNGTRLTVT.

This clonotype occurred a few times. The CDR3 ends on some other residue instead of the conserved phenylalanine or tryptophan, so this is likely a read error. Because the CDR3's place on the DNA is in doubt, the DNA is left out and the CDR3 is given as listed by TCRdb. V is TRBV29-1 and J is TRBJ2-2. The CDR3 region is 13 residues in length, termini included. Germline-derived CDR1 and CDR2 are SQVTM and ANQGSEA. CDR3 sequence reads: CSVEDRSCGILNV.

The chain links TRBV12-3 or TRBV12-4 to TRBJ1-5; D possibly corresponds to TRBD1 (6 bases). With 6 bases removed from V and 4 bases from J, the gap between germline ends came to 10 bases. The CDR3 covers 13 residues. CDR3 sequence (DNA): TGTGCCAGCAGCTGGACAGTTAATCAGCCCCAGCATTTT. Encoded protein: CASSWTVNQPQHF.

This clonotype appeared a single time. V is TRBV20-1 and J is TRBJ2-3; 9 positions agree with TRBD2. The V gene end was trimmed by 1 base and the J gene end by 0 bases; junction bases not matched to a gene: 8. The CDR3 extends over 17 amino acids. Per the germline V gene, CDR1 is DFQATT and CDR2 is SNEGSKA (reference sequence). Written as DNA, the CDR3 is TGCAGTGCTAGAGGAGGACTAGCGAACACTAGCACAGATACGCAGTATTTT. It specifies CSARGGLANTSTDTQYF.

A few counts support this clonotype. This chain links TRBV5-1 with TRBJ2-5, with D unresolved. The CDR3 totals 12 residues. V lost 3 bases and J lost 3, with 6 bases in between. Per germline, CDR1 SGHRS and CDR2 YFSETQ. The CDR3, as DNA: TGCGCCAGCAGCTGGTCGGAAGAGACCCAGTACTTC. Translated: CASSWSEETQYF.